The clone carrying this TCR beta chain was seen at least ten times. Its antigen is unknown. This sample was taken from a study of T-cell reconstitution after alpha-beta-depleted transplantation in children. Study results and limitations: After transplant, at about two months, alpha-beta T cells were reportedly derived from several hundred expanded graft clones. A year post-transplant, T-cell counts and diversity derived mostly from newly produced T cells.

TCRbeta library preparation incorporated unique molecular identifiers. TCRdb fed the PCR reads into MiXCR, producing one record per CDR3 protein. This sample has hundreds of thousands of distinct CDR3 sequences, with 13% found just once. The starting material was PBMCs, mostly from graft donor cells, obtained 360 days after TCRalphabeta/CD19-depleted stem cell transplant. This receptor was identified in a male patient aged 10-17 years who had a stem cell transplant for acute myeloid leukemia, so the T cells may come from the graft donor.

The CDR3 DNA sequence: TGTGCCAGCAGCTTAAGCGGGAGGGAATCGACAGATACGCAGTATTTT. Protein product: CASSLSGRESTDTQYF. The V and J genes are TRBV7-4 and TRBJ2-3, with 10 nucleotides matching TRBD2. Germline-derived CDR1 and CDR2 are SGHVT and SQSDAQ. V dropped 2 bases and J dropped 3; count of bases not matched to a gene: 5. CDR3 size: 16 residues. Variable domain in full (rest from reference TRBV7-4 and TRBJ2-3): GAGVSQSPRYKVAKRGRDVALRCDSISGHVTLYWYRQTLGQGSEVLTYSQSDAQRDKSGRPSGRFSAERPERSVSTLKIQRTEQGDSAVYLCASSLSGRESTDTQYFGPGTRLTVL.